The T cell receptor beta chain described here comes from a study of blood T cell repertoires in COVID-19. Study-level information: The cDNA or gDNA used as material had been derived from T cells, B-cell-depleted T cells, or PBMCs.

V lost 3 bases and J 0 bases, leaving 12 bases between the germline ends. Germline V gene data show CDR1 as SGHRS and CDR2 as YFSETQ. The CDR3 covers 16 residues. Sequencing used immunoSEQ multiplex PCR; TCRdb keeps in-frame clones, though not all of them. Altogether under 150,000 clones are present, around 83% being singletons, with the ten largest covering around 6%. V gene TRBV5-1 combines with J gene TRBJ1-4, with D perhaps TRBD1 (5 bases). The sequencing input was peripheral blood. This receptor was taken from a woman aged 55 to 70 with COVID-19, enrolled during active disease. The CDR3 sequence: CASSSQQDTTNEKLFF. CDR3 DNA: TGCGCCAGCAGCTCCCAACAGGATACAACTAATGAAAAACTGTTTTTT.